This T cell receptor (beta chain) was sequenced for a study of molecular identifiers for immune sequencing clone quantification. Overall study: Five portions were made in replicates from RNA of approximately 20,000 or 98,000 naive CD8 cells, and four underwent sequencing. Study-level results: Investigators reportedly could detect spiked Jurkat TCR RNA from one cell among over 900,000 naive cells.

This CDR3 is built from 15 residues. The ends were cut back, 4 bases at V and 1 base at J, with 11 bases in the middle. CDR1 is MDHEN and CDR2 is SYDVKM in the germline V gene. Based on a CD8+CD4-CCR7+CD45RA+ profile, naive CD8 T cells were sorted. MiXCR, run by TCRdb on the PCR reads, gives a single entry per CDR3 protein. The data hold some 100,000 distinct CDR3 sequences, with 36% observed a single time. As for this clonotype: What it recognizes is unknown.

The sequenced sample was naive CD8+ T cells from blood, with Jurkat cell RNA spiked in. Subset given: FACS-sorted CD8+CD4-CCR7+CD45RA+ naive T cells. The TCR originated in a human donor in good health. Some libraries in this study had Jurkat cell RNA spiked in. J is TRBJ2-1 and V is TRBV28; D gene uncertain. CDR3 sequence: CASSWGSVSYNEQFF. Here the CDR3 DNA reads TGTGCCAGCAGTTGGGGTTCTGTGTCCTACAATGAGCAGTTCTTC. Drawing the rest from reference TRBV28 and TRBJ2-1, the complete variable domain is DVKVTQSSRYLVKRTGEKVFLECVQDMDHENMFWYRQDPGLGLRLIYFSYDVKMKEKGDIPEGYSVSREKKERFSLILESASTNQTSMYLCASSWGSVSYNEQFFGPGTRLTVL.